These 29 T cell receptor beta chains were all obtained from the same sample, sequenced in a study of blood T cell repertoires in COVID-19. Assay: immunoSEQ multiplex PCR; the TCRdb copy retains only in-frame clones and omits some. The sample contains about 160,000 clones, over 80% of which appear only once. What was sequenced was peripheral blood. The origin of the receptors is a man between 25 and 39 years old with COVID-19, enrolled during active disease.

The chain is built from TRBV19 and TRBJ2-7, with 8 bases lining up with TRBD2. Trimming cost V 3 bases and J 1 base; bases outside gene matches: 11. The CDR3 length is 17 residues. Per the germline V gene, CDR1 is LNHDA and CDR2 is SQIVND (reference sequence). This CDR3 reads CASSMVGRAVYSYEQYF. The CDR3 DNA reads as TGTGCCAGTAGTATGGTCGGGAGGGCCGTTTATTCCTACGAGCAGTACTTC.

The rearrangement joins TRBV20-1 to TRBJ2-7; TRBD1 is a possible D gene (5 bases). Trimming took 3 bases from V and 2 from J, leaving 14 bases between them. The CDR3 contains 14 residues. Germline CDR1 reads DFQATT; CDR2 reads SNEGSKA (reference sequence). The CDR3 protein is CSASTEQATYEQYF. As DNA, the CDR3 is TGCAGTGCTAGTACTGAACAGGCAACCTACGAGCAGTACTTC.

The CDR3 region has the DNA TGCAGCGTAACAGGGCCTAACTATGGCTACACCTTC. Translating it yields CSVTGPNYGYTF. This chain uses TRBV29-1 with TRBJ1-2; D is possibly TRBD1 (6 bases). Trimming shortened V by 6 bases and J by 0 bases, and 8 bases separated the two germline ends. Germline V lookup: CDR1 SQVTM, CDR2 ANQGSEA. CDR3 length: 12 residues.

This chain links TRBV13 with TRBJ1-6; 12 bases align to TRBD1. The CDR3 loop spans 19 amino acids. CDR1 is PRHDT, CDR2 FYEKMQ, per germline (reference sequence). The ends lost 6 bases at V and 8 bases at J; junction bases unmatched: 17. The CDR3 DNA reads TGTGCCAGCAGTTTTACCGGGACAGGGGGCTTGAAGTTATATTCACCCCTCCACTTT. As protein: CASSFTGTGGLKLYSPLHF.

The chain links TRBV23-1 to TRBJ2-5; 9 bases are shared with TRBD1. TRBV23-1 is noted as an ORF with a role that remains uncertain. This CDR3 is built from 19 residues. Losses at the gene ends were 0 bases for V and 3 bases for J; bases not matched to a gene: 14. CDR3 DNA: TGCGCCAGCAGTCAATCGCCCGCGAAGACAGGGGGGGCTGAAGAGACCCAGTACTTC. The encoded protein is CASSQSPAKTGGAEETQYF.

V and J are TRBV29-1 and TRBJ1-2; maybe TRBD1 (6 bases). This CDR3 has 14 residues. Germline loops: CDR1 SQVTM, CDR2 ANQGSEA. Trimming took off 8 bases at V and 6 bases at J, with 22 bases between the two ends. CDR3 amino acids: CSFTDRNGHNGYTF. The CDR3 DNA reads TGCAGCTTTACTGACAGGAATGGCCACAATGGCTACACCTTC. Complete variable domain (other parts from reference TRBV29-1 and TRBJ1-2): SAVISQKPSRDICQRGTSLTIQCQVDSQVTMMFWYRQQPGQSLTLIATANQGSEATYESGFVIDKFPISRPNLTFSTLTVSNMSPEDSSIYLCSFTDRNGHNGYTFGSGTRLTVV.

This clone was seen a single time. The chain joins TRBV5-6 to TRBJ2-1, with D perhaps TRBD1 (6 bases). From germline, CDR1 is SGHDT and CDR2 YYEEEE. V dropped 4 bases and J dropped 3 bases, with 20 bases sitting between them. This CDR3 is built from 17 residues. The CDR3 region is CASSGTGWGDYYNEQFF. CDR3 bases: TGTGCCAGCAGCGGTACAGGGTGGGGAGACTACTACAATGAGCAGTTCTTC.

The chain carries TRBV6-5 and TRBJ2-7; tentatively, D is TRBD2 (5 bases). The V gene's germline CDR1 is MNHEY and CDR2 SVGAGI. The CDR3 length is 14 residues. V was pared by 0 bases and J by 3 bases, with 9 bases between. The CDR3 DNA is TGTGCCAGCAGTTACTCGAACGGGAACTACGAGCAGTACTTC. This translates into CASSYSNGNYEQYF.

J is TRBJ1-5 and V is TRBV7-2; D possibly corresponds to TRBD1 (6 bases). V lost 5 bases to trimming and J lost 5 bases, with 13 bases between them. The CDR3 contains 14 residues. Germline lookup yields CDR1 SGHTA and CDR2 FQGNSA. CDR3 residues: CASSPRGGHQPQHF. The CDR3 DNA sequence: TGTGCCAGCAGCCCGCGGGGGGGCCATCAGCCCCAGCATTTT. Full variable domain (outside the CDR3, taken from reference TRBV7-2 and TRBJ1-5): GAGVSQSPSNKVTEKGKDVELRCDPISGHTALYWYRQSLGQGLEFLIYFQGNSAPDKSGLPSDRFSAERTGGSVSTLTIQRTQQEDSAVYLCASSPRGGHQPQHFGDGTRLSIL.

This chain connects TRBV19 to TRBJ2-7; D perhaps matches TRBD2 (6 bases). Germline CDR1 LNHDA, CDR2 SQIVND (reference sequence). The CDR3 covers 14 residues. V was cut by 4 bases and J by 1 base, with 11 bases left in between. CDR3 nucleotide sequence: TGTGCCAGTAGTAGTTCTAGCGTTTCCTACGAGCAGTACTTC. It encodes CASSSSSVSYEQYF.

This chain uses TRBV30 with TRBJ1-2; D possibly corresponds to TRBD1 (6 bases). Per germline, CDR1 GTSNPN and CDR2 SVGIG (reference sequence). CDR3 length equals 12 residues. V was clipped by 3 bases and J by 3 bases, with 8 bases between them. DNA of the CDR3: TGTGCCTGGAGGCGGACAGACTATGGCTACACCTTC. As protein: CAWRRTDYGYTF.

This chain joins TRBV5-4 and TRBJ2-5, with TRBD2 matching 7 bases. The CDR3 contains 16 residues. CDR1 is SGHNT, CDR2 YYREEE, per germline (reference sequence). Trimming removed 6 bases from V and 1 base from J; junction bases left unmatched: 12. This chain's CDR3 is CASTTAGLGVQETQYF. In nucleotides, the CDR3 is TGTGCCAGCACTACCGCCGGACTAGGCGTCCAAGAGACCCAGTACTTC.

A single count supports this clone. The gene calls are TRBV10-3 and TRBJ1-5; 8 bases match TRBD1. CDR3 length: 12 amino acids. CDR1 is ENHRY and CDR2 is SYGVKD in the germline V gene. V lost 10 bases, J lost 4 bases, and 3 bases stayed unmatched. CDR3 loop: CATRTGNQPQHF. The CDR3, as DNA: TGTGCCACCAGGACAGGGAATCAGCCCCAGCATTTT.

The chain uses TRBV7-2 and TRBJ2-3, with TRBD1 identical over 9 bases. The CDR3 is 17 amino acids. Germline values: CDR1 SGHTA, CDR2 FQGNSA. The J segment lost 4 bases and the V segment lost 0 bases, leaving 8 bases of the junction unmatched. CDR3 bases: TGTGCCAGCAGCTTAGCAAGCGGACAGGGGAACCCAGATACGCAGTATTTT. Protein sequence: CASSLASGQGNPDTQYF.

The CDR3 region is CASSSRQGASTGELFF. Here the CDR3 DNA reads TGTGCCAGCAGCTCCCGACAGGGGGCCAGCACCGGGGAGCTGTTTTTT. The J gene is TRBJ2-2, the V gene TRBV7-3, with 10 bases that match TRBD1. CDR3 length: 16 amino acids. The germline V gene encodes CDR1 SGHTA and CDR2 FQGTGA. Losses at the gene ends were 4 bases for V and 4 bases for J; bases not matched to a gene: 6.

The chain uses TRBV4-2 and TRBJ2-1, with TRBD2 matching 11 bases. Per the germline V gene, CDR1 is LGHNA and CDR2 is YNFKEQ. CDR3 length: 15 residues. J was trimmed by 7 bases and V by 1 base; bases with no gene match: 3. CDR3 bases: TGTGCCAGCAGCCAAGGTAGCGGGAGGGGAAATGAGCAGTTCTTC. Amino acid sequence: CASSQGSGRGNEQFF.

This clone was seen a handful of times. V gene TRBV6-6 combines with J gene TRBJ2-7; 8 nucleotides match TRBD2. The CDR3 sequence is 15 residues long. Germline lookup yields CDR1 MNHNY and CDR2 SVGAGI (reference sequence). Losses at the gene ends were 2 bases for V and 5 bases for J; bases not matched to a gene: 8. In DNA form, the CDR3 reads TGTGCCAGCAGTTACACGACGGGAGGGTACAACGAGCAGTACTTC. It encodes CASSYTTGGYNEQYF.

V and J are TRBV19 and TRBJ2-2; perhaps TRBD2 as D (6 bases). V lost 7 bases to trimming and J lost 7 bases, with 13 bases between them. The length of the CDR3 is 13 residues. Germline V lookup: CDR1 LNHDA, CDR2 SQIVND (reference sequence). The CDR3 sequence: CASNFGGGGELFF. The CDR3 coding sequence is TGTGCCAGTAATTTCGGGGGAGGCGGGGAGCTGTTTTTT.

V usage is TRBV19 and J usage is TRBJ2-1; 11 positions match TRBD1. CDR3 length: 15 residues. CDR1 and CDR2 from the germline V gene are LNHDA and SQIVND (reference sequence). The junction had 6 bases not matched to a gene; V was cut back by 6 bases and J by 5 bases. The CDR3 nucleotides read TGTGCCAGTAGGACGGACAGGGGGCTACACAATGAGCAGTTCTTC. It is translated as CASRTDRGLHNEQFF. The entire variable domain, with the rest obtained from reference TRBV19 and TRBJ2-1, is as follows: DGGITQSPKYLFRKEGQNVTLSCEQNLNHDAMYWYRQDPGQGLRLIYYSQIVNDFQKGDIAEGYSVSREKKESFPLTVTSAQKNPTAFYLCASRTDRGLHNEQFFGPGTRLTVL.

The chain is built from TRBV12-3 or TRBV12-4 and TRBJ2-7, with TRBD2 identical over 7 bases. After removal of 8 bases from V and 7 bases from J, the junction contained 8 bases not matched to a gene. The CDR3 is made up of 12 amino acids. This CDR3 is CASGGEWEEQYF. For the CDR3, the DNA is TGTGCCAGCGGGGGGGAGTGGGAGGAGCAGTACTTC.

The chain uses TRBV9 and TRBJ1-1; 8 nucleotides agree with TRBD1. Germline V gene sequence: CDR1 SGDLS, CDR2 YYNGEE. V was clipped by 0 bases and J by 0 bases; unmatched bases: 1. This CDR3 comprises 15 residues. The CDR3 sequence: CASSVVDRVNTEAFF. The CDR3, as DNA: TGTGCCAGCAGCGTAGTGGACAGGGTGAACACTGAAGCTTTCTTT.

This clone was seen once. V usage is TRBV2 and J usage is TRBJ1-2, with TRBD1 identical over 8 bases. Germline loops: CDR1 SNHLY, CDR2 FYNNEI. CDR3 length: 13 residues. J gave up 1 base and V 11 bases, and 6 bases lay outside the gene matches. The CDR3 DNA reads TGTGCCCGTGGACAGGGACGTAACTATGGCTACACCTTC. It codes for CARGQGRNYGYTF. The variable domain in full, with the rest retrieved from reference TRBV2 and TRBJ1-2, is EPEVTQTPSHQVTQMGQEVILRCVPISNHLYFYWYRQILGQKVEFLVSFYNNEISEKSEIFDDQFSVERPDGSNFTLKIRSTKLEDSAMYFCARGQGRNYGYTFGSGTRLTVV.

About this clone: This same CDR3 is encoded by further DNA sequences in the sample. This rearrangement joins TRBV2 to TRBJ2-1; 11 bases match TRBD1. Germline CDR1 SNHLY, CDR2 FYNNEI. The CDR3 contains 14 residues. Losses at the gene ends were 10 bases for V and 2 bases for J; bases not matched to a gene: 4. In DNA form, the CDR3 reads TGTGCCACCCTGGACAGGGGGCCCTACAATGAGCAGTTCTTC. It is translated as CATLDRGPYNEQFF.

The CDR3 DNA is TGTGCCAGCAGCTTGGCGAGTCAGGGGGCGCCCCGACATGAGACCCAGTACTTC. It specifies CASSLASQGAPRHETQYF. The chain uses TRBV5-4 and TRBJ2-5; 8 positions agree with TRBD1. The V and J ends lost 0 bases and 5 bases, in that order; junction bases with no gene match: 15. The CDR3 has 18 residues. Germline-derived CDR1 and CDR2 are SGHNT and YYREEE (reference sequence).

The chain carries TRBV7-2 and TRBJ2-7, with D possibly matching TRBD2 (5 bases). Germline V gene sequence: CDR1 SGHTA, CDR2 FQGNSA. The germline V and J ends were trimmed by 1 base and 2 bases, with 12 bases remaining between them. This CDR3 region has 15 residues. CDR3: CASSLEVSATYEQYF. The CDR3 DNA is TGTGCCAGCAGCTTAGAGGTTAGCGCGACCTACGAGCAGTACTTC. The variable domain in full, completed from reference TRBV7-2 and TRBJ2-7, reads GAGVSQSPSNKVTEKGKDVELRCDPISGHTALYWYRQSLGQGLEFLIYFQGNSAPDKSGLPSDRFSAERTGGSVSTLTIQRTQQEDSAVYLCASSLEVSATYEQYFGPGTRLTVT.

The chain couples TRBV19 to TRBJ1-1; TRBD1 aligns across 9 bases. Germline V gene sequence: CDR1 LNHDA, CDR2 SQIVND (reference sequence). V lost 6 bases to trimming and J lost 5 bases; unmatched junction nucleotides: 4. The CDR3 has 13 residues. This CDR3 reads CASRQGALTEAFF. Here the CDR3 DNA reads TGTGCCAGTAGACAGGGGGCATTGACTGAAGCTTTCTTT.

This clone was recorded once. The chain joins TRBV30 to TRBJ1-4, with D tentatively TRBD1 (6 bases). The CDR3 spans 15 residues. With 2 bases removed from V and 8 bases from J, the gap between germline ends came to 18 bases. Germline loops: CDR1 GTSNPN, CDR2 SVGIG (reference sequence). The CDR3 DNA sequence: TGTGCCTGGAGTCTCCCAGGAGGGGGGGAAGAAAAACTGTTTTTT. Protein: CAWSLPGGGEEKLFF.

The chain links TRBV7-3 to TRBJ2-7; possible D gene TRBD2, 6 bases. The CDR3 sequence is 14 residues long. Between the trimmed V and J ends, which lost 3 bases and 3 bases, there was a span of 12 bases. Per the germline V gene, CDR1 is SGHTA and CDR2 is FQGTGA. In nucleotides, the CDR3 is TGTGCCAGCAGCTTGCGGGGAAACTTCTACGAGCAGTACTTC. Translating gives CASSLRGNFYEQYF.

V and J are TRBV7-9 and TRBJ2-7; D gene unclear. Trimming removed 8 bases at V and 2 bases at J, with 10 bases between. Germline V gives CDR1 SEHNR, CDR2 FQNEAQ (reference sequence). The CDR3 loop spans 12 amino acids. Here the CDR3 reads CASSAVAYEQYF. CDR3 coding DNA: TGTGCCAGCTCTGCGGTTGCCTACGAGCAGTACTTC.